Listed here are 19 T cell receptor beta chains from one sample, sequenced in a study of cytomegalovirus exposure and HLA in healthy donors. PCR used 60 Vbeta primers and 13 Jbeta primers. TCRdb keeps only in-frame clones here, not all; method: immunoSEQ multiplex PCR. The sample lists 150,000 to 200,000 clones, around 77% occurring once. What was sequenced was PBMCs. Source of these receptors: a man aged 60 to 75 in good health and CMV-seronegative.

This clone was counted only a few times. This chain joins TRBV7-9 and TRBJ2-7; D is possibly TRBD1 (6 bases). V lost 5 bases and J 2 bases, leaving 13 bases between the germline ends. CDR1 is SEHNR and CDR2 is FQNEAQ in the germline V gene (reference sequence). This CDR3 spans 14 amino acids. The CDR3, as DNA: TGTGCCAGCAGCCCCCCGGCAGGGGCCTACGAGCAGTACTTC. Amino acid sequence: CASSPPAGAYEQYF.

The chain uses TRBV5-1 and TRBJ1-3, with D uncertain. The V end lost 0 bases, the J end lost 0 bases, and 4 bases lay between the germline ends. Germline V gives CDR1 SGHRS, CDR2 YFSETQ. The CDR3 covers 14 residues. The CDR3 is CASSLDYSGNTIYF. The CDR3 DNA follows: TGCGCCAGCAGCTTGGACTACTCTGGAAACACCATATATTTT.

J is TRBJ2-3 and V is TRBV7-2, with 11 positions matching TRBD2. The CDR3 spans 19 residues. V shed 5 bases, J shed 2 bases, and the junction held 15 bases outside the gene matches. The V gene's germline CDR1 is SGHTA and CDR2 FQGNSA. CDR3 protein: CASSPRRGLAGGFTDTQYF. The CDR3 DNA reads TGTGCCAGCAGCCCACGACGGGGATTAGCGGGAGGGTTCACAGATACGCAGTATTTT.

J is TRBJ1-1 and V is TRBV7-3; D is perhaps TRBD1 (6 bases). V was shortened by 3 bases and J by 2 bases, with 16 bases between the two germline ends. CDR1 and CDR2 from the germline V gene are SGHTA and FQGTGA. The CDR3 is 16 amino acids. The DNA for the CDR3 is TGTGCCAGCAGCTTCACGGGCGGACAGCTTAACACTGAAGCTTTCTTT. Translated: CASSFTGGQLNTEAFF.

This clone has only one observation. This chain links TRBV19 with TRBJ2-2, with D possibly matching TRBD1 (5 bases). CDR1 is LNHDA and CDR2 is SQIVND in the germline V gene (reference sequence). V lost 5 bases and J lost 4, with 8 bases in between. There are 13 residues in the CDR3. The CDR3, as DNA: TGTGCCAGTAGTCCACAGGTCACCGGGGAGCTGTTTTTT. The encoded protein is CASSPQVTGELFF.

This chain links TRBV25-1 with TRBJ1-2; tentative D call: TRBD1 (6 bases). The CDR3 totals 13 residues. Germline values: CDR1 MGHDK, CDR2 SYGVNS. V was cut by 8 bases and J by 2 bases, with 12 bases left in between. The CDR3: CASSGTQNYGYTF. CDR3 bases: TGTGCCAGCTCGGGGACACAAAACTATGGCTACACCTTC.

The V and J genes are TRBV29-1 and TRBJ1-5, with D possibly matching TRBD1 (5 bases). This CDR3 comprises 14 residues. Germline-derived CDR1 and CDR2 are SQVTM and ANQGSEA. Trimming pared 5 bases from V and 4 bases from J, leaving 15 bases between. The CDR3, as DNA: TGCAGCGTTCTGATGGAAGGGGTGAATCAGCCCCAGCATTTT. Translating gives CSVLMEGVNQPQHF. Full variable domain (rest looked up from reference TRBV29-1 and TRBJ1-5): SAVISQKPSRDICQRGTSLTIQCQVDSQVTMMFWYRQQPGQSLTLIATANQGSEATYESGFVIDKFPISRPNLTFSTLTVSNMSPEDSSIYLCSVLMEGVNQPQHFGDGTRLSIL.

A word on this clone: Its ends do not fully match the called genes, so a read error is possible. The chain combines TRBV2 with TRBJ1-5; maybe TRBD1 (6 bases). The CDR3 consists of 15 residues. From germline, CDR1 is SNHLY and CDR2 FYNNEI. The CDR3 region is CASSYDRLGDQPQNF. CDR3 sequence (DNA): TGTGCCAGCAGTTATGACAGGTTGGGTGATCAGCCCCAGAATTTT.

V usage is TRBV11-2 and J usage is TRBJ2-1, with D maybe TRBD2 (6 bases). This CDR3 has 16 residues. Trimming stripped 1 base from V and 3 bases from J, with 13 bases between. Germline V gene sequence: CDR1 SGHAT, CDR2 FQNNGV. The CDR3 reads CASSLVGGVSYNEQFF. Here the CDR3 DNA reads TGTGCCAGCAGCTTAGTGGGGGGAGTTAGCTACAATGAGCAGTTCTTC.

This clone was seen more than once but under ten times. V usage is TRBV7-9 and J usage is TRBJ2-3; 14 bases agree with TRBD2. Germline CDR1 reads SEHNR; CDR2 reads FQNEAQ (reference sequence). With 4 bases clipped from V and 5 bases from J, the junction kept 5 bases outside the gene matches. This CDR3 spans 16 amino acids. The CDR3 region is CASSSRLAGGQDTQYF. DNA for the CDR3: TGTGCCAGCAGCTCCAGACTAGCGGGGGGGCAAGATACGCAGTATTTT.

The chain combines TRBV6-5 with TRBJ2-5; D not resolved. CDR3 length: 13 residues. V gave up 6 bases and J gave up 2 bases, with 10 bases separating them. The germline V gene encodes CDR1 MNHEY and CDR2 SVGAGI. CDR3 region: CASSQRWQETQYF. In DNA form, the CDR3 reads TGTGCCAGCAGCCAGCGCTGGCAAGAGACCCAGTACTTC.

V gene TRBV11-2 combines with J gene TRBJ2-5, with D possibly being TRBD2 (6 bases). The CDR3 has 13 residues. Germline V lookup: CDR1 SGHAT, CDR2 FQNNGV. V dropped 6 bases and J dropped 5 bases, with 13 bases sitting between them. The CDR3 sequence is CASSGASGETQYF. Written as DNA, the CDR3 is TGTGCCAGCAGTGGGGCGAGCGGGGAGACCCAGTACTTC. Together with reference TRBV11-2 and TRBJ2-5, the CDR3 gives the full variable domain: EAGVAQSPRYKIIEKRQSVAFWCNPISGHATLYWYQQILGQGPKLLIQFQNNGVVDDSQLPKDRFSAERLKGVDSTLKIQPAKLEDSAVYLCASSGASGETQYFGPGTRLLVL.

CDR3: CASAFSGDTQYF. DNA for the CDR3: TGTGCCAGCGCCTTCTCGGGAGATACGCAGTATTTT. The chain has TRBV6-1 and TRBJ2-3; no firm D call. Germline loops: CDR1 MNHNS, CDR2 SASEGT. Trimming shortened V by 8 bases and J by 5 bases, and 11 bases separated the two germline ends. This CDR3 is 12 amino acids long.

The CDR3 region is CAIKAAYNEQFF. The CDR3 DNA reads TGTGCCATCAAAGCGGCGTACAATGAGCAGTTCTTC. This chain joins TRBV10-3 and TRBJ2-1, with D possibly being TRBD2 (5 bases). Per the germline V gene, CDR1 is ENHRY and CDR2 is SYGVKD. CDR3 length equals 12 residues. V was cut by 7 bases and J by 4 bases, with 8 bases left in between.

V is TRBV7-2 and J is TRBJ1-1, with D possibly TRBD1 on 6 matching bases. CDR3 size: 14 residues. Germline values: CDR1 SGHTA, CDR2 FQGNSA. Deletions cut 2 bases from V and 5 bases from J, with 12 bases between. CDR3 nucleotides: TGTGCCAGCAGCTTACATGGAAGGGGGACTGAAGCTTTCTTT. Encoded protein: CASSLHGRGTEAFF.

With respect to this clone: The junction departs from the called germline gene at one end, perhaps through a read error. The rearrangement uses TRBV7-9 and TRBJ2-3; unclear D gene. The CDR3 length is 12 residues. Germline assignment: CDR1 SEHNR and CDR2 FQNEAQ (reference sequence). The CDR3 is CSSTPRVDTQYF. In nucleotides, the CDR3 is TGTTCCAGCACCCCTCGGGTTGATACGCAGTATTTT.

V and J are TRBV28 and TRBJ1-1, with 9 bases identical to TRBD1. The V and J ends lost 6 bases and 5 bases, in that order; junction bases with no gene match: 7. The CDR3 runs 14 residues. The germline V gene has CDR1 MDHEN and CDR2 SYDVKM. This CDR3 reads CASSPGTGWTEAFF. CDR3 bases: TGTGCCAGCAGCCCCGGGACAGGGTGGACTGAAGCTTTCTTT. The variable domain in full, with the rest retrieved from reference TRBV28 and TRBJ1-1, is DVKVTQSSRYLVKRTGEKVFLECVQDMDHENMFWYRQDPGLGLRLIYFSYDVKMKEKGDIPEGYSVSREKKERFSLILESASTNQTSMYLCASSPGTGWTEAFFGQGTRLTVV.

The rearrangement joins TRBV10-3 to TRBJ2-7; perhaps TRBD1 as D (6 bases). The V end was cut by 7 bases, the J end by 0 bases, with 16 bases between. The length of the CDR3 is 15 residues. Per germline, CDR1 ENHRY and CDR2 SYGVKD. As DNA, the CDR3 is TGTGCCATCACTCAATCCCGGGACACCTCCTACGAGCAGTACTTC. Translated: CAITQSRDTSYEQYF.

CDR3 amino acids: CASSQRGAGELFF. The CDR3, as DNA: TGTGCCAGCAGCCAACGGGGGGCCGGGGAGCTGTTTTTT. The chain recombines TRBV7-2 with TRBJ2-2; 7 bases align to TRBD2. The CDR3 spans 13 residues. The V segment lost 5 bases and the J segment 6 bases; nucleotides outside the gene matches: 3. Germline V gives CDR1 SGHTA, CDR2 FQGNSA.